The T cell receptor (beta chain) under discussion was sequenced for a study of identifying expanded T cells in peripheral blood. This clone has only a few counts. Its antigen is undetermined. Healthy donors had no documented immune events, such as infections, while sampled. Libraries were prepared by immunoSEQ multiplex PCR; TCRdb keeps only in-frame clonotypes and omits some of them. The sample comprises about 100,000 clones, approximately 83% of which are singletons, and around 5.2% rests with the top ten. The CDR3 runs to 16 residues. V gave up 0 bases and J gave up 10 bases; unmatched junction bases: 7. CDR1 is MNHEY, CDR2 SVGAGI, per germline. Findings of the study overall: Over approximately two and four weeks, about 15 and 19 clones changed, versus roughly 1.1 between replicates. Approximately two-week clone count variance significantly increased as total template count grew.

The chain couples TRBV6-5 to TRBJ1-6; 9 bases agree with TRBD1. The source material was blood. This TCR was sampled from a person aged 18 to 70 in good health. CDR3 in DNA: TGTGCCAGCAGTTACTCTGGTGGGACAGGGAGGTCACCCCTCCACTTT. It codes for CASSYSGGTGRSPLHF.